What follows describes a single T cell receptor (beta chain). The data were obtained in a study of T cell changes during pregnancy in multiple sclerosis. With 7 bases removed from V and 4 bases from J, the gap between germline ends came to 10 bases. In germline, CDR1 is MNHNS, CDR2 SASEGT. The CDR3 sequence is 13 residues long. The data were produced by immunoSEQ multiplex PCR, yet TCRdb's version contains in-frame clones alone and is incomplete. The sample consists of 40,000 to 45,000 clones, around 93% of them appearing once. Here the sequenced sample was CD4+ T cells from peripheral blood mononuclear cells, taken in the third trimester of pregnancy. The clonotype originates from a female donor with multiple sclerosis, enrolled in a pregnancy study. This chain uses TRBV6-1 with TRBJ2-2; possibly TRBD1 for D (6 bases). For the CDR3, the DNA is TGTGCCAGCATCTTAGGGGGCACCGGGGAGCTGTTTTTT. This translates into CASILGGTGELFF.